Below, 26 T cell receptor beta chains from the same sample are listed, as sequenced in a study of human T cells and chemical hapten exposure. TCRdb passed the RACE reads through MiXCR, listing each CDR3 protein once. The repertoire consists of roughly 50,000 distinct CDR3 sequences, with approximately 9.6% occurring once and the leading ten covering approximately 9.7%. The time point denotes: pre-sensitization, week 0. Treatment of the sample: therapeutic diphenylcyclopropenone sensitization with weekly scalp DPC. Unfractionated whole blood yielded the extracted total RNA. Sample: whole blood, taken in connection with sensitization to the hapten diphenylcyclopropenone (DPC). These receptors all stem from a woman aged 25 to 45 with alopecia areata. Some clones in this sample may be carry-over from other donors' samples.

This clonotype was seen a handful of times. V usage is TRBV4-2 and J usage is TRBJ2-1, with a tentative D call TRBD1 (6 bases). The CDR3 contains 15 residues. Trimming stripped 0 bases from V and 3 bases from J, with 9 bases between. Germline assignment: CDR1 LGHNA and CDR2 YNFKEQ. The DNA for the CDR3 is TGTGCCAGCAGCCAAGATCGGGACAACTACAATGAGCAGTTCTTC. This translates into CASSQDRDNYNEQFF.

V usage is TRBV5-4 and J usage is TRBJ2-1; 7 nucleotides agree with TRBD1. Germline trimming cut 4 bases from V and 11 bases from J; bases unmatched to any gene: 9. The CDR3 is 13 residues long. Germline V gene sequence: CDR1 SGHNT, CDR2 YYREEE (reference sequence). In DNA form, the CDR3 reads TGTGCCAGCAGCACCTCGACAGGGACGAAGCAGTTCTTC. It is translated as CASSTSTGTKQFF.

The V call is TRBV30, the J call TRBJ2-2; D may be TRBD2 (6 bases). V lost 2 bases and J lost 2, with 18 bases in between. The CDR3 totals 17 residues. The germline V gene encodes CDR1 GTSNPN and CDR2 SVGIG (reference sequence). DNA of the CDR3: TGTGCCTGGAGTTATGGGGACTTTCGGGGTAACACCGGGGAGCTGTTTTTT. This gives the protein CAWSYGDFRGNTGELFF.

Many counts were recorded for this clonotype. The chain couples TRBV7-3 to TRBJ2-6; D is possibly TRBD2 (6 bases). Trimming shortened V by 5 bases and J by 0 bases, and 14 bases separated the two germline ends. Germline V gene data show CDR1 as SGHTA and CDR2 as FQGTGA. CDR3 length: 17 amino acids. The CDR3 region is CASSQQGGNSGANVLTF. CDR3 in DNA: TGTGCCAGCAGCCAGCAAGGCGGGAACTCTGGGGCCAACGTCCTGACTTTC.

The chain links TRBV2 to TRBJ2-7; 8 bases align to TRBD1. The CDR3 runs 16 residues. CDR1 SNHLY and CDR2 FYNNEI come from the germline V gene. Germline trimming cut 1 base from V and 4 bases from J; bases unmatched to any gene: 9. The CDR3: CASSEGLGQGGYEQYF. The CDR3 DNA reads TGTGCCAGCAGTGAAGGTCTTGGACAGGGCGGGTACGAGCAGTACTTC.

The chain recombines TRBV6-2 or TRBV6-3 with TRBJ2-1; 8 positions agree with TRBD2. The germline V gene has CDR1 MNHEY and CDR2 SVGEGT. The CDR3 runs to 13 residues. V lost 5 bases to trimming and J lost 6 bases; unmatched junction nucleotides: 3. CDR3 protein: CASSVGTSNEQFF. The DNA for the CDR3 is TGTGCCAGCAGTGTCGGGACTAGCAATGAGCAGTTCTTC.

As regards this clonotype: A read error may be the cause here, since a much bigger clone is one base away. CDR3 coding DNA: TGTGCCAGCAGCGTAGCGGGCACAATGAACACTGAAGCTTTCTTT. Translating it yields CASSVAGTMNTEAFF. The V call is TRBV9, the J call TRBJ1-1; D is unresolved. Germline V CDR1 and CDR2: SGDLS, YYNGEE. The CDR3 has 15 residues. V lost 0 bases and J 0 bases, leaving 9 bases between the germline ends.

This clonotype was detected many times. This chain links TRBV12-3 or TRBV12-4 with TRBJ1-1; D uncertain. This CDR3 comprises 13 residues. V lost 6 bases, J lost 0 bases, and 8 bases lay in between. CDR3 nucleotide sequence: TGTGCCAGCAGCCGCAGTGTGAACACTGAAGCTTTCTTT. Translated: CASSRSVNTEAFF.

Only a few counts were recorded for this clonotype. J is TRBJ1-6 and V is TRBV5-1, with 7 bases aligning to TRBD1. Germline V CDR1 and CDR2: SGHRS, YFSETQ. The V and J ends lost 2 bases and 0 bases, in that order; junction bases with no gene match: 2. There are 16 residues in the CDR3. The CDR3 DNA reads TGCGCCAGCAGCTTACGGGACAGCTCCTATAATTCACCCCTCCACTTT. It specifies CASSLRDSSYNSPLHF.

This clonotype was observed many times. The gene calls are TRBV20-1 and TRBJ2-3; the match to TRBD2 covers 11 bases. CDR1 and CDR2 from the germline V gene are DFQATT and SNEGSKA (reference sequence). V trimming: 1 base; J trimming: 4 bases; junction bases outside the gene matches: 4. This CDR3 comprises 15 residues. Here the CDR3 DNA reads TGCAGTGCTAGAGTAGTAGCGGGGGGGCCAGATACGCAGTATTTT. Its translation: CSARVVAGGPDTQYF.

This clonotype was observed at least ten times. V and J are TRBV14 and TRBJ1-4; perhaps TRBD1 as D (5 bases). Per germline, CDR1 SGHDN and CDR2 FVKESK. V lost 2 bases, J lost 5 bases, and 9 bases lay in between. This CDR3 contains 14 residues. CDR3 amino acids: CASSQRGANEKLFF. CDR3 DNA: TGTGCCAGCAGCCAAAGGGGCGCGAATGAAAAACTGTTTTTT.

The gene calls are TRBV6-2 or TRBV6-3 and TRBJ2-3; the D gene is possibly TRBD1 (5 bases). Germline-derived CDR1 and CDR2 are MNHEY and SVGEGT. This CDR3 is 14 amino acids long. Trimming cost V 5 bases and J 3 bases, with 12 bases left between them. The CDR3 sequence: CASSLGATTDTQYF. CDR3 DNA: TGTGCCAGCAGTCTTGGGGCTACGACAGATACGCAGTATTTT.

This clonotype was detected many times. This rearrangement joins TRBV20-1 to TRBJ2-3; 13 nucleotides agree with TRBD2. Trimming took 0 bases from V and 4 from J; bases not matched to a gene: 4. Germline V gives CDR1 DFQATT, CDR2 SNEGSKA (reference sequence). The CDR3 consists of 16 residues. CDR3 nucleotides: TGCAGTGCTAGAGATCCCGGACTAGCGGGGGCAGATACGCAGTATTTT. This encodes CSARDPGLAGADTQYF.

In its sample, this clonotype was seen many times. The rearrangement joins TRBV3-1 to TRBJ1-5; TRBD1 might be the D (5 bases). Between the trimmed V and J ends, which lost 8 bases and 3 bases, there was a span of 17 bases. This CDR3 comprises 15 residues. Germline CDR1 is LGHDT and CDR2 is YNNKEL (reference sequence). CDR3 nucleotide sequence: TGTGCCAGCGCGGGTTTCGCAGGGAACAATCAGCCCCAGCATTTT. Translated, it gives CASAGFAGNNQPQHF.

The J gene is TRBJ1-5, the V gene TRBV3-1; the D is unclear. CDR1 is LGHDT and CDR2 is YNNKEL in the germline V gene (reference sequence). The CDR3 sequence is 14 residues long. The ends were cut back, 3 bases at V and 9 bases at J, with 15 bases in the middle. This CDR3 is CASSHLAAWAPQHF. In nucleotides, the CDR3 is TGTGCCAGCAGCCATCTAGCGGCATGGGCGCCCCAGCATTTT.

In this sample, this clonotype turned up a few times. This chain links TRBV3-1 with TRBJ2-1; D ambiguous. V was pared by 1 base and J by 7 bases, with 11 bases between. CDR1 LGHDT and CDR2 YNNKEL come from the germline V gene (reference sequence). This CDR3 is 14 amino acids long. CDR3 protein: CASSQGPEVNEQFF. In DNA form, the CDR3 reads TGTGCCAGCAGCCAAGGGCCCGAAGTAAATGAGCAGTTCTTC.

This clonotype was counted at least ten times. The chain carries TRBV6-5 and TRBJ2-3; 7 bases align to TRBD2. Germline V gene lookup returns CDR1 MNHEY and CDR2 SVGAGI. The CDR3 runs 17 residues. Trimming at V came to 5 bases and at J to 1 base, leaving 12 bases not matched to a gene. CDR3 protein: CASSPDLAAWGTDTQYF. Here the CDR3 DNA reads TGTGCCAGCAGTCCAGACCTAGCGGCCTGGGGCACAGATACGCAGTATTTT.

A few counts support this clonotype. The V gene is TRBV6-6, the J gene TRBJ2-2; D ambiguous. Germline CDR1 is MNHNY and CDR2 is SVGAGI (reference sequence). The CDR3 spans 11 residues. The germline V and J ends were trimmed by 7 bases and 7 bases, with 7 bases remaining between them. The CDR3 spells CASTAVGELFF. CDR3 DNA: TGTGCCAGCACGGCTGTCGGGGAGCTGTTTTTT.

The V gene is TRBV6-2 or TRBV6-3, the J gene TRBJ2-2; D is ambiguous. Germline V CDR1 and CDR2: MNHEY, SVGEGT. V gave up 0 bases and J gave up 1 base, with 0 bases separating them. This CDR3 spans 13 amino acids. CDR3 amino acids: CASSYSNTGELFF. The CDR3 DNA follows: TGTGCCAGCAGTTACTCGAACACCGGGGAGCTGTTTTTT.

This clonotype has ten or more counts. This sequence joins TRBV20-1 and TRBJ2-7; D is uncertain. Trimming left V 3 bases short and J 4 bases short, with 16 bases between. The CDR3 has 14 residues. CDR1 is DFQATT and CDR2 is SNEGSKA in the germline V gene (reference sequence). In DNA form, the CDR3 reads TGCAGTGCTAGTTCTAAACTCCCGGCTTACGAGCAGTACTTC. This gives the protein CSASSKLPAYEQYF.

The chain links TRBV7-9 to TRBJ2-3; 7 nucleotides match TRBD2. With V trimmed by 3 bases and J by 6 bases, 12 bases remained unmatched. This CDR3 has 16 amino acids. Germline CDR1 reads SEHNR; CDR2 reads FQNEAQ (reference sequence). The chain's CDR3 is CASSFRSGAAGDTQYF. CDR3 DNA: TGTGCCAGCAGCTTTAGAAGCGGGGCCGCCGGGGATACGCAGTATTTT.

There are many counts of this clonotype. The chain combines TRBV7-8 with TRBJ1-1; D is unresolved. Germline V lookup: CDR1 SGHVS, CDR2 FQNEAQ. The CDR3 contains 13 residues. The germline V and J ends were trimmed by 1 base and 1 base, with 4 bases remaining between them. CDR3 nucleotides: TGTGCCAGCAGCTTAGATGCGAACACTGAAGCTTTCTTT. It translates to CASSLDANTEAFF.

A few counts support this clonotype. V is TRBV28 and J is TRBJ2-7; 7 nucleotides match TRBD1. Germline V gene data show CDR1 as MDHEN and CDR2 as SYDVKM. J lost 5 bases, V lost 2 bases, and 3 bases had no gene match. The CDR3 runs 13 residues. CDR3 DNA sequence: TGTGCCAGCAGTTTAAGGGGGCGAGACGAGCAGTACTTC. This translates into CASSLRGRDEQYF.

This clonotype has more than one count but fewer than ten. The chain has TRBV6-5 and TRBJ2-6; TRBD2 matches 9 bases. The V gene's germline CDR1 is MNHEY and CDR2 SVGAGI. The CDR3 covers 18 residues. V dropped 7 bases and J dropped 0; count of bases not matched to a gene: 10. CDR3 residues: CASNTRGGPSSGANVLTF. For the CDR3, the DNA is TGTGCCAGCAATACGCGGGGGGGGCCGAGCTCTGGGGCCAACGTCCTGACTTTC.

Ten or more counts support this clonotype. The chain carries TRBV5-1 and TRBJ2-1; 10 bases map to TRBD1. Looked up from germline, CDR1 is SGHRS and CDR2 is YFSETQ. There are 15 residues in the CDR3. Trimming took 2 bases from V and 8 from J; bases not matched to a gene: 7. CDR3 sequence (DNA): TGCGCCAGCAGCTTAACCGGGACAGGGGACCATGAGCAGTTCTTC. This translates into CASSLTGTGDHEQFF.

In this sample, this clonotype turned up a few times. CDR3 residues: CASTSYSGELFF. The DNA for the CDR3 is TGTGCCAGCACCTCCTATAGCGGGGAGCTGTTTTTT. J is TRBJ2-2 and V is TRBV7-2; D gene uncertain. Germline V CDR1 and CDR2: SGHTA, FQGNSA. The CDR3 is 12 amino acids. The V gene lost 7 bases and the J gene lost 7 bases, with 10 bases spanning the gap.